Sequencing of this TCR beta chain was carried out in a study of control samples from healthy donors and cancer patients. Concerning this clone itself: This sample also contains other DNA sequences that code for the same CDR3.

This table comes from immunoSEQ multiplex PCR, and its TCRdb copy is limited to in-frame clones, with some not included. Among about 150,000 clones, about nine tenths were seen once, and the ten largest hold around 2%. CDR1 and CDR2 from the germline V gene are SGHNT and YENEEA. V was clipped by 6 bases and J by 0 bases, with 5 bases between them. This CDR3 region has 13 residues. The chain is built from TRBV11-3 and TRBJ2-2; D is ambiguous. The receptor comes from a woman in her thirties or forties in good health. The sample consisted of blood. The CDR3 nucleotides read TGTGCCAGCAGTCCCCCGAACACCGGGGAGCTGTTTTTT. Its translation is CASSPPNTGELFF.